The clone carrying this T cell receptor (beta chain) was counted between two and nine times. What it binds is unknown. CDR3 length equals 15 residues. CDR1 is MNHGY and CDR2 is SVAAGI in the germline V gene. The trim removed 4 bases at V and 4 bases at J, leaving 5 bases unmatched. The sample belongs to a study of regulatory T cells in long-lasting Graves disease. On the study more broadly: Graves' cases, newly diagnosed, had used antithyroid drugs under 3 months. The study, taken as a whole, reports: New patients shared fewer public clonotypes (around 880) than persistent patients did (2,741).

Both iRepertoire HTBI primers and Arm-PCR of CDR3 regions were used to build the TCR beta libraries. TCRdb reanalysed the multiplex PCR reads using MiXCR and keeps one entry per CDR3 protein. The sample yields approximately 540,000 distinct CDR3 sequences, more than 10% seen once. The time point was: newly diagnosed GD, antithyroid drugs for less than 3 months. Extracted PBMC RNA gave rise to the TCR library. The same sample was also used in a study of T cells in Graves' hyperthyroidism and ophthalmopathy. That study reports: For Graves' hyperthyroidism to be stable, ophthalmopathy could not progress within 18 months. Ophthalmopathy onset followed model prediction by a median approximately six months.

The gene calls are TRBV6-9 and TRBJ2-5, with 11 bases that match TRBD2. Sequencing used peripheral blood mononuclear cells (PBMCs), obtained at new diagnosis, from a patient treated with antithyroid drugs. This TCR came from a woman in her twenties or thirties with Graves disease. As DNA, the CDR3 is TGTGCCAGCAGTTGCTCCGGACTAGCGGGAGAGACCCAGTACTTC. Amino acids: CASSCSGLAGETQYF.